Below are 2 T cell receptor beta chains sequenced from a single sample in a study of cytomegalovirus exposure and HLA in healthy donors. PCR involved 60 Vbeta and 13 Jbeta primers. Libraries were prepared by immunoSEQ multiplex PCR; TCRdb keeps only in-frame clonotypes and omits some of them. This sample has over 95,000 clones, with approximately 71% found just once. What was sequenced was PBMCs. Source of these receptors: a female donor in good health and CMV-seronegative.

The V and J genes are TRBV19 and TRBJ1-3, with D unresolved. V lost 2 bases to trimming and J lost 0 bases, with 8 bases between them. Germline V gene data show CDR1 as LNHDA and CDR2 as SQIVND (reference sequence). There are 15 residues in the CDR3. The CDR3 region is CASSIREISGNTIYF. The CDR3 nucleotides read TGTGCCAGTAGTATACGGGAAATCTCTGGAAACACCATATATTTT.

This clone has only a few counts. The rearrangement links TRBV6-6 to TRBJ1-4; a possible D gene is TRBD1 (5 bases). The CDR3 runs to 14 residues. V lost 6 bases to trimming and J lost 0 bases, with 8 bases between them. Germline V gene sequence: CDR1 MNHNY, CDR2 SVGAGI (reference sequence). The CDR3 region is CASRLGATNEKLFF. In DNA form, the CDR3 reads TGTGCCAGCAGGTTAGGGGCAACTAATGAAAAACTGTTTTTT.